This T cell receptor (beta chain) was sequenced in a study of cytomegalovirus exposure and HLA in healthy donors. Clones were read by immunoSEQ multiplex PCR, and TCRdb kept only the in-frame ones, dropping some. Of around 250,000 clones in the sample, around 91% were seen once. The sequence was collected from a woman younger than 30 in good health and CMV-seronegative. Sequenced material: PBMCs.

The DNA for the CDR3 is TGTGCCAGCAGTTTATGGGAGGGACTGGGGGGCTACACCTTC. Protein sequence: CASSLWEGLGGYTF. The rearrangement uses TRBV28 and TRBJ1-2; perhaps TRBD1 as D (5 bases). From germline, CDR1 is MDHEN and CDR2 SYDVKM. This CDR3 has 14 residues. V dropped 0 bases and J dropped 8 bases, with 13 bases sitting between them.